These 29 T cell receptor beta chains originate from one sample sequenced in a study of OX40 agonist ivuxolimab in advanced cancers. Libraries were prepared by immunoSEQ multiplex PCR; TCRdb keeps only in-frame clonotypes and omits some of them. This table holds around 98,000 clones, 87% found once. The specimen comprised CD4+ or CD8+ T cells sorted from blood, sampled in a trial of the OX40 agonist ivuxolimab. These receptors all come from an adult with an advanced solid tumor such as melanoma, head and neck, liver or kidney cancer.

The chain links TRBV18 to TRBJ1-3, with D unresolved. With 6 bases removed from V and 8 bases from J, the gap between germline ends came to 14 bases. The CDR3 has 13 residues. Looked up from germline, CDR1 is KGHSH and CDR2 is LQKENI. CDR3 in DNA: TGTGCCAGCTCCCCCCGGGCAGTGGACACCATATATTTT. This gives the protein CASSPRAVDTIYF.

J is TRBJ2-7 and V is TRBV7-9; the D gene is possibly TRBD2 (5 bases). The CDR3 sequence is 15 residues long. V lost 1 base and J lost 7, with 17 bases in between. CDR1 and CDR2 (germline): SEHNR, FQNEAQ (reference sequence). CDR3 nucleotide sequence: TGTGCCAGCAGCTTAGAACGGAGTAGGACGGGGGAGCAGTACTTC. Encoded protein: CASSLERSRTGEQYF.

The J gene is TRBJ1-2, the V gene TRBV4-1; 9 bases are shared with TRBD1. CDR1 is MGHRA, CDR2 YSYEKL, per germline. The CDR3 is 18 residues long. Trimming at V came to 4 bases and at J to 0 bases, leaving 12 bases not matched to a gene. CDR3 sequence reads: CASSRSGQGFQANYGYTF. The DNA of the CDR3 is TGCGCCAGCAGCCGGTCGGGACAGGGCTTTCAAGCTAACTATGGCTACACCTTC.

The genes are TRBV10-3 and TRBJ2-1; perhaps TRBD1 as D (5 bases). The CDR3 is 13 residues long. Trimming left V 3 bases short and J 5 bases short, with 8 bases between. Germline CDR1 reads ENHRY; CDR2 reads SYGVKD. The DNA of the CDR3 is TGTGCCATCAGTGAATTCAGGGACAATGAGCAGTTCTTC. This sequence encodes CAISEFRDNEQFF.

This clone was counted once. V is TRBV2 and J is TRBJ1-1, with TRBD1 matching over 12 bases. This CDR3 region has 14 residues. Looked up from germline, CDR1 is SNHLY and CDR2 is FYNNEI. V lost 7 bases, J lost 7 bases, and 7 bases stayed unmatched. CDR3 residues: CASITGQGAIEAFF. The CDR3 nucleotides are TGTGCCAGCATTACGGGACAGGGGGCGATTGAAGCTTTCTTT.

This clone appeared a few times. DNA for the CDR3: TGCGCCAGCAGCCAAGAAGATGGGAGACAAGGGCTCCTCTATGGCTACACCTTC. It yields the protein CASSQEDGRQGLLYGYTF. V gene TRBV4-1 combines with J gene TRBJ1-2, with D unresolved. CDR3 length: 18 amino acids. Germline V lookup: CDR1 MGHRA, CDR2 YSYEKL. V was clipped by 0 bases and J by 4 bases, with 21 bases between them.

The chain joins TRBV28 to TRBJ2-1; the D is unclear. The CDR3 runs to 15 residues. Germline values: CDR1 MDHEN, CDR2 SYDVKM. Trimming cost V 4 bases and J 0 bases, with 10 bases left between them. The CDR3, as DNA: TGTGCCAGCAGTTCCTCTAGTACCTCCTACAATGAGCAGTTCTTC. It is translated as CASSSSSTSYNEQFF.

This chain connects TRBV9 to TRBJ2-1; 7 bases line up with TRBD2. The CDR3 runs 14 residues. Germline CDR1 and CDR2: SGDLS and YYNGEE. V was pared by 3 bases and J by 12 bases, with 12 bases of the junction left unmatched. CDR3 in DNA: TGTGCCAGCAGCGCCCTACGGACTAGTAGGGGGCAGTTCTTC. This encodes CASSALRTSRGQFF.

A remark on this clone: The CDR3 carries no conserved terminal phenylalanine or tryptophan, so it likely arises from a read error. The chain has TRBV5-1 and TRBJ1-6, with TRBD1 as a possible D gene (5 bases). Germline V gene lookup returns CDR1 SGHRS and CDR2 YFSETQ. The CDR3 is 18 residues long. The V gene lost 4 bases and the J gene lost 5 bases, with 22 bases spanning the gap. The CDR3: CASSLRHGHVRDNSPLHL. Written as DNA, the CDR3 is TGCGCCAGCAGCCTCCGTCACGGACACGTGCGAGATAATTCACCCCTCCACCTT.

The chain links TRBV7-9 to TRBJ1-2; a possible D gene is TRBD1 (6 bases). This CDR3 comprises 14 residues. V gave up 4 bases and J gave up 1 base, with 10 bases separating them. Germline V CDR1 and CDR2: SEHNR, FQNEAQ (reference sequence). This CDR3 reads CASSSGDLNYGYTF. The CDR3 DNA sequence: TGTGCCAGCAGCTCAGGGGACCTTAACTATGGCTACACCTTC. Based on the CDR3 plus reference TRBV7-9 and TRBJ1-2, the full variable domain is DTGVSQNPRHKITKRGQNVTFRCDPISEHNRLYWYRQTLGQGPEFLTYFQNEAQLEKSRLLSDRFSAERPKGSFSTLEIQRTEQGDSAMYLCASSSGDLNYGYTFGSGTRLTVV.

The V call is TRBV5-5, the J call TRBJ1-5; 8 bases agree with TRBD1. Germline values: CDR1 SGHKS, CDR2 YYEKEE (reference sequence). The J segment lost 7 bases and the V segment lost 3 bases, leaving 15 bases of the junction unmatched. The CDR3 consists of 17 residues. The CDR3 nucleotides are TGTGCCAGCAGCTCCCCGTCGACACAGGGGGGGTTCCAGCCCCAGCATTTT. Its translation: CASSSPSTQGGFQPQHF. Full variable domain (rest looked up from reference TRBV5-5 and TRBJ1-5): DAGVTQSPTHLIKTRGQQVTLRCSPISGHKSVSWYQQVLGQGPQFIFQYYEKEERGRGNFPDRFSARQFPNYSSELNVNALLLGDSALYLCASSSPSTQGGFQPQHFGDGTRLSIL.

The chain recombines TRBV6-4 with TRBJ2-7; D is unclear. Germline V gene data show CDR1 as MRHNA and CDR2 as SNTAGT. The V and J ends lost 11 bases and 6 bases respectively, with 5 bases between them. The CDR3 contains 8 residues. CDR3 bases: TGTGCCCAACCCGAGCAGTACTTC. Encoded protein: CAQPEQYF.

For the CDR3, the DNA is TGCGCCAGCAGCTTGGAGGCAGGATTCTACGAGCAGTACTTC. Translating gives CASSLEAGFYEQYF. This chain joins TRBV5-1 and TRBJ2-7; the D is unclear. CDR3 length: 14 residues. Trimming removed 0 bases at V and 3 bases at J, with 10 bases between. Germline CDR1 is SGHRS and CDR2 is YFSETQ.

V and J are TRBV6-5 and TRBJ2-3; D is perhaps TRBD1 (5 bases). The V end lost 3 bases, the J end lost 2 bases, and 15 bases lay between the germline ends. CDR1 is MNHEY and CDR2 is SVGAGI in the germline V gene. The CDR3 loop spans 16 amino acids. CDR3 sequence reads: CASSYFGSGATDTQYF. The CDR3 DNA sequence: TGTGCCAGCAGTTATTTTGGTAGTGGGGCCACAGATACGCAGTATTTT.

CDR3 sequence: CASSLQVGGELFF. CDR3 nucleotides: TGCGCCAGCAGCTTGCAGGTCGGCGGGGAGCTGTTTTTT. The chain uses TRBV5-1 and TRBJ2-2; D unresolved. The length of the CDR3 is 13 residues. Trimming cost V 1 base and J 7 bases, with 8 bases left between them. The germline CDR1 and CDR2 sequences are SGHRS and YFSETQ. Full variable domain (rest looked up from reference TRBV5-1 and TRBJ2-2): KAGVTQTPRYLIKTRGQQVTLSCSPISGHRSVSWYQQTPGQGLQFLFEYFSETQRNKGNFPGRFSGRQFSNSRSEMNVSTLELGDSALYLCASSLQVGGELFFGEGSRLTVL.

CDR3 protein: CASSQGGVGGNSGANVLTF. The CDR3, as DNA: TGTGCCAGCAGCCAAGGCGGAGTGGGGGGTAACTCTGGGGCCAACGTCCTGACTTTC. V gene TRBV4-2 combines with J gene TRBJ2-6, with D possibly matching TRBD2 (6 bases). V lost 1 base and J 0 bases, leaving 16 bases between the germline ends. This CDR3 spans 19 amino acids. Germline loops: CDR1 LGHNA, CDR2 YNFKEQ.

Only one count was recorded for this clone. The chain recombines TRBV9 with TRBJ2-7, with no clear D. V was shortened by 2 bases and J by 0 bases, with 9 bases between the two germline ends. CDR3 length: 14 amino acids. Germline V gives CDR1 SGDLS, CDR2 YYNGEE. The CDR3 DNA follows: TGTGCCAGCAGCGTCCAAGGCAGCTCCTACGAGCAGTACTTC. Translating it yields CASSVQGSSYEQYF.

The V and J genes are TRBV18 and TRBJ2-1; 10 bases are a match to TRBD2. The CDR3 covers 16 residues. The V gene end was trimmed by 2 bases and the J gene end by 4 bases; junction bases not matched to a gene: 5. Germline V CDR1 and CDR2: KGHSH, LQKENI. The CDR3 reads CASSPWTSGFYNEQFF. CDR3 nucleotides: TGTGCCAGCTCACCATGGACTAGCGGATTTTACAATGAGCAGTTCTTC.

The chain carries TRBV6-5 and TRBJ1-2; 7 bases agree with TRBD1. The CDR3 consists of 14 residues. Trimming at V came to 2 bases and at J to 7 bases, leaving 7 bases not matched to a gene. Germline loops: CDR1 MNHEY, CDR2 SVGAGI. CDR3 sequence: CASSYGKTGSGYTF. The CDR3 DNA reads as TGTGCCAGCAGTTACGGGAAGACAGGGAGTGGCTACACCTTC.

This chain links TRBV4-3 with TRBJ2-5, with a weak D call TRBD2 (5 bases). TRBJ2-7 matches the DNA end more closely, so the J call is doubtful. CDR1 is LGHNA, CDR2 YSLEER, per germline. CDR3 length equals 14 residues. The CDR3 DNA is TGCGCCAGCAGCCTAGAGGGTAGCTCCTACGAGCAGTACTTC. Its protein product is CASSLEGSSYEQYF.

This clone was counted between two and nine times. The rearrangement links TRBV7-2 to TRBJ1-6; D unresolved. CDR3 length equals 14 residues. Germline assignment: CDR1 SGHTA and CDR2 FQGNSA. Between the trimmed V and J ends, which lost 0 bases and 10 bases, there was a span of 10 bases. The CDR3 spells CASSLALSPSPLHF. CDR3 DNA: TGTGCCAGCAGCTTAGCCCTAAGTCCGTCACCCCTCCACTTT.

The chain is built from TRBV5-1 and TRBJ2-3, with D unresolved. Trimming left V 5 bases short and J 0 bases short, with 7 bases between. Germline V gene data show CDR1 as SGHRS and CDR2 as YFSETQ. The CDR3 sequence is 13 residues long. CDR3 residues: CASSQDSTDTQYF. The CDR3 DNA follows: TGCGCCAGCAGTCAAGACAGCACAGATACGCAGTATTTT.

This rearrangement joins TRBV29-1 to TRBJ2-1; D not certain. The V gene lost 4 bases and the J gene lost 8 bases, with 15 bases spanning the gap. The length of the CDR3 is 13 residues. Germline CDR1 reads SQVTM; CDR2 reads ANQGSEA. The CDR3 nucleotides read TGCAGCGTTGTTGACCCGATTGGTGATGAGCAGTTCTTC. It codes for CSVVDPIGDEQFF.

This clone was observed a single time. This chain joins TRBV11-2 and TRBJ2-3; D is perhaps TRBD1 or TRBD2 (7 bases each). In germline, CDR1 is SGHAT, CDR2 FQNNGV. The V and J ends lost 7 bases and 4 bases respectively, with 12 bases between them. This CDR3 has 13 amino acids. The CDR3: CASTGGAPDTQYF. The CDR3 nucleotides read TGTGCCAGCACAGGGGGGGCCCCAGATACGCAGTATTTT.

This clone has just one count. The CDR3 coding sequence is TGCAGCGTACCCGGACTAGCGGGGGGGTCGGAGACCCAGTACTTC. Residues: CSVPGLAGGSETQYF. J is TRBJ2-5 and V is TRBV29-1; TRBD2 matches 15 bases. The V gene end was trimmed by 6 bases and the J gene end by 5 bases; junction bases not matched to a gene: 7. Per germline, CDR1 SQVTM and CDR2 ANQGSEA. There are 15 residues in the CDR3. The whole variable domain, filled in from reference TRBV29-1 and TRBJ2-5, reads SAVISQKPSRDICQRGTSLTIQCQVDSQVTMMFWYRQQPGQSLTLIATANQGSEATYESGFVIDKFPISRPNLTFSTLTVSNMSPEDSSIYLCSVPGLAGGSETQYFGPGTRLLVL.

This rearrangement joins TRBV9 to TRBJ2-1; D remains ambiguous. There are 14 residues in the CDR3. The V end lost 0 bases, the J end lost 1 base, and 5 bases lay between the germline ends. Germline lookup yields CDR1 SGDLS and CDR2 YYNGEE. The CDR3 DNA reads as TGTGCCAGCAGCGTAGTGGGATCCTACAATGAGCAGTTCTTC. It translates to CASSVVGSYNEQFF. Together with reference TRBV9 and TRBJ2-1, the CDR3 gives the full variable domain: DSGVTQTPKHLITATGQRVTLRCSPRSGDLSVYWYQQSLDQGLQFLIQYYNGEERAKGNILERFSAQQFPDLHSELNLSSLELGDSALYFCASSVVGSYNEQFFGPGTRLTVL.

The rearrangement joins TRBV5-6 to TRBJ1-5, with D uncertain. Germline CDR1 and CDR2: SGHDT and YYEEEE. V lost 2 bases and J 3 bases, leaving 9 bases between the germline ends. The CDR3 is 14 amino acids. The CDR3 DNA is TGTGCCAGCAGCTTCAGCGGCACCAATCAGCCCCAGCATTTT. Translation gives CASSFSGTNQPQHF.

The chain employs TRBV29-1 and TRBJ1-2; 8 bases agree with TRBD1. There are 13 residues in the CDR3. Germline trimming cut 7 bases from V and 1 base from J; bases unmatched to any gene: 5. Germline V lookup: CDR1 SQVTM, CDR2 ANQGSEA. Here the CDR3 reads CSGRTGSNYGYTF. In nucleotides, the CDR3 is TGCAGCGGCCGGACAGGGAGTAACTATGGCTACACCTTC.

The J gene is TRBJ2-5, the V gene TRBV29-1; TRBD2 matches 10 bases. Trimming took 7 bases from V and 3 from J; bases not matched to a gene: 2. Germline lookup yields CDR1 SQVTM and CDR2 ANQGSEA. The CDR3 extends over 12 amino acids. The CDR3 DNA is TGCAGCGCCGGACTAGCGGAAGAGACCCAGTACTTC. Translating gives CSAGLAEETQYF.